This TCR beta chain was recovered during a study of T cell responses to AZD1222 COVID-19 vaccine. The V gene lost 7 bases and the J gene lost 2 bases, with 19 bases spanning the gap. There are 15 residues in the CDR3. Per the germline V gene, CDR1 is GTSNPN and CDR2 is SVGIG (reference sequence). Details on this clone: Its specificity is not known.

Pooling covered second doses at about 4 or about 12 weeks. Assay: immunoSEQ multiplex PCR; the TCRdb copy retains only in-frame clones and omits some. The table lists tens of thousands of clones, around nine tenths of them singletons, with around a tenth in the top ten. Study-level findings and limits: Nearly half of unique spike-specific TCRs reportedly avoided B.1.351 and B.1.1.7 mutated regions.

The clonotype comes from an adult who received the AZD1222 COVID-19 vaccine. The chain couples TRBV30 to TRBJ2-3; a possible D gene is TRBD1 (6 bases). The material was peripheral blood, obtained 28 days after the second AZD1222 dose. The CDR3 region is CAFPGTGFFTDTQYF. For the CDR3, the DNA is TGTGCCTTTCCTGGAACAGGGTTTTTCACAGATACGCAGTATTTT. Using reference TRBV30 and TRBJ2-3 for the parts outside the CDR3, the full variable domain is SQTIHQWPATLVQPVGSPLSLECTVEGTSNPNLYWYRQAAGRGLQLLFYSVGIGQISSEVPQNLSASRPQDRQFILSSKKLLLSDSGFYLCAFPGTGFFTDTQYFGPGTRLTVL.